A selection of T cell receptor beta chains follows, all from one sample in a study of OX40 agonist ivuxolimab in advanced cancers. Here immunoSEQ multiplex PCR was the method, and the copy in TCRdb shows in-frame clones only, minus some. This sample carries 85,000 to 100,000 clones, over 75% of them seen once, and the ten largest clones take roughly 0.31%. This specimen consisted of CD4+ or CD8+ T cells sorted from blood, obtained in a trial of the OX40 agonist ivuxolimab. The source of these receptors is an adult with an advanced solid tumor such as melanoma, head and neck, liver or kidney cancer. CDR3s include the opening cysteine and the closing phenylalanine or tryptophan. Fields, in order: J gene, V gene, clone size, D gene, CDR3 protein, CDR3 DNA. The D gene is left open where the match is weak. For some rows the clone size is stated as once, few or many, or as a class when expanded; others skip it.

j_call: TRBJ1-2; v_call: TRBV2; clone_size: .; d_call: TRBD1; cdr3_aa: CASSELNRGRDGYTF; cdr3_nt: TGTGCCAGCAGTGAATTGAACAGGGGACGGGATGGCTACACCTTC
j_call: TRBJ2-4; v_call: TRBV7-2; clone_size: .; d_call: TRBD1; cdr3_aa: CASSRTGVRGIQYF; cdr3_nt: TGTGCCAGCAGCCGAACAGGGGTAAGAGGCATTCAGTACTTC
j_call: TRBJ2-3; v_call: TRBV7-9; clone_size: .; d_call: TRBD2; cdr3_aa: CASSWSFIAGVADTQYF; cdr3_nt: TGTGCCAGCAGCTGGTCCTTTATAGCGGGAGTCGCAGATACGCAGTATTTT
j_call: TRBJ2-1; v_call: TRBV4-1; clone_size: once; d_call: TRBD2; cdr3_aa: CASSQSGTSVSREQFF; cdr3_nt: TGCGCCAGCAGCCAATCCGGGACTAGTGTTTCTCGTGAGCAGTTCTTC
j_call: TRBJ1-1; v_call: TRBV7-9; clone_size: .; d_call: TRBD1; cdr3_aa: CASSFGQGTEAFF; cdr3_nt: TGTGCCAGCAGCTTCGGACAGGGCACTGAAGCTTTCTTT
j_call: TRBJ2-1; v_call: TRBV18; clone_size: once; d_call: TRBD1; cdr3_aa: CASADRGPYNEQFF; cdr3_nt: TGTGCCAGCGCTGACAGGGGCCCCTACAATGAGCAGTTCTTC
j_call: TRBJ1-3; v_call: TRBV5-6; clone_size: .; d_call: TRBD1; cdr3_aa: CASSWGQASGNTIYF; cdr3_nt: TGTGCCAGCAGCTGGGGACAGGCCTCTGGAAACACCATATATTTT
j_call: TRBJ2-7; v_call: TRBV7-2; clone_size: .; d_call: TRBD2; cdr3_aa: CASSSTSGTSNF; cdr3_nt: TGTGCCAGCAGTTCTACCTCCGGGACTAGCAACTTC
j_call: TRBJ2-7; v_call: TRBV5-5; clone_size: .; d_call: .; cdr3_aa: CASSLVERSYEQYF; cdr3_nt: TGTGCCAGCAGCTTGGTGGAACGGTCCTACGAGCAGTACTTC
j_call: TRBJ1-3; v_call: TRBV18; clone_size: .; d_call: .; cdr3_aa: CASSPPGSSGNTIYF; cdr3_nt: TGTGCCAGCTCACCACCGGGTTCCTCTGGAAACACCATATATTTT
j_call: TRBJ2-3; v_call: TRBV18; clone_size: .; d_call: TRBD2; cdr3_aa: CASSPQILAGGSDTQYF; cdr3_nt: TGTGCCAGCTCACCTCAGATACTAGCGGGAGGGTCAGATACGCAGTATTTT
j_call: TRBJ2-7; v_call: TRBV15; clone_size: .; d_call: TRBD1; cdr3_aa: CATSRSNLDRGEKYF; cdr3_nt: TGTGCCACCAGCAGATCTAATCTGGACAGGGGAGAAAAGTACTTC
j_call: TRBJ2-7; v_call: TRBV6-5; clone_size: .; d_call: TRBD1; cdr3_aa: CASSYSYDRAYEQYF; cdr3_nt: TGTGCCAGCAGTTACTCGTACGACAGGGCCTACGAGCAGTACTTC
j_call: TRBJ2-7; v_call: TRBV7-2; clone_size: .; d_call: .; cdr3_aa: CASSRSGVAGWYEQYF; cdr3_nt: TGTGCCAGCAGCCGTAGCGGTGTAGCTGGTTGGTACGAGCAGTACTTC
j_call: TRBJ2-1; v_call: TRBV4-2; clone_size: .; d_call: .; cdr3_aa: CASSQTGFSYNEQFF; cdr3_nt: TGTGCCAGCAGCCAAACAGGTTTCTCCTACAATGAGCAGTTCTTC
j_call: TRBJ2-7; v_call: TRBV5-5; clone_size: .; d_call: .; cdr3_aa: CASSLELRSYEQYF; cdr3_nt: TGTGCCAGCAGCTTGGAACTAAGATCCTACGAGCAGTACTTC
j_call: TRBJ1-2; v_call: TRBV6-6; clone_size: few; d_call: .; cdr3_aa: CASSSDYGYTF; cdr3_nt: TGTGCCAGCAGTTCGGACTATGGCTACACCTTC
j_call: TRBJ1-5; v_call: TRBV28; clone_size: .; d_call: .; cdr3_aa: CASSQPQGPRPQHF; cdr3_nt: TGTGCCAGCAGTCAACCACAGGGACCCAGGCCCCAGCATTTT
j_call: TRBJ2-3; v_call: TRBV5-1; clone_size: .; d_call: TRBD2; cdr3_aa: CASRIGLAGVTDTQYF; cdr3_nt: TGCGCCAGCAGGATAGGACTAGCGGGAGTAACAGATACGCAGTATTTT
j_call: TRBJ2-1; v_call: TRBV28; clone_size: .; d_call: TRBD1; cdr3_aa: CASSLGTGTYNEQFF; cdr3_nt: TGTGCCAGCAGTCTCGGGACAGGCACCTACAATGAGCAGTTCTTC
j_call: TRBJ1-6; v_call: TRBV28; clone_size: .; d_call: .; cdr3_aa: CASSLLGARSYNSPLHF; cdr3_nt: TGTGCCAGCAGTTTATTAGGGGCTCGGTCCTATAATTCACCCCTCCACTTT
j_call: TRBJ2-2; v_call: TRBV5-6; clone_size: .; d_call: TRBD1; cdr3_aa: CASSATGQGANTGELFF; cdr3_nt: TGTGCCAGCAGCGCGACAGGACAGGGGGCGAACACCGGGGAGCTGTTTTTT
j_call: TRBJ2-2; v_call: TRBV30; clone_size: .; d_call: TRBD2; cdr3_aa: CAWSGLAGGGTGELFF; cdr3_nt: TGTGCCTGGAGTGGACTAGCGGGAGGCGGCACCGGGGAGCTGTTTTTT
j_call: TRBJ2-3; v_call: TRBV5-1; clone_size: .; d_call: .; cdr3_aa: CASSPALGSLITDTQYF; cdr3_nt: TGCGCCAGCAGCCCGGCGTTGGGCAGCCTTATTACAGATACGCAGTATTTT
j_call: TRBJ2-7; v_call: TRBV29-1; clone_size: .; d_call: TRBD2; cdr3_aa: CSVPGPSGPEQYF; cdr3_nt: TGCAGCGTCCCTGGGCCTAGCGGGCCCGAGCAGTACTTC
j_call: TRBJ2-7; v_call: TRBV4-3; clone_size: .; d_call: TRBD1; cdr3_aa: CASSQAYMSGTGAYEQYF; cdr3_nt: TGCGCCAGCAGCCAAGCATATATGTCCGGGACAGGAGCCTACGAGCAGTACTTC
j_call: TRBJ2-7; v_call: TRBV9; clone_size: few; d_call: .; cdr3_aa: CASSVGTLSSYEQYF; cdr3_nt: TGTGCCAGCAGCGTCGGGACTCTAAGCTCCTACGAGCAGTACTTC
j_call: TRBJ2-7; v_call: TRBV4-2; clone_size: .; d_call: .; cdr3_aa: CASSQEGGPVNEQYF; cdr3_nt: TGTGCCAGCAGCCAAGAAGGAGGGCCAGTAAACGAGCAGTACTTC
j_call: TRBJ2-7; v_call: TRBV7-3; clone_size: .; d_call: .; cdr3_aa: CASSLAQTPEQYF; cdr3_nt: TGTGCCAGCAGCTTAGCGCAGACGCCCGAGCAGTACTTC
j_call: TRBJ1-2; v_call: TRBV28; clone_size: .; d_call: TRBD1; cdr3_aa: CASRTPTGMGGYTF; cdr3_nt: TGTGCCAGCAGAACCCCGACAGGGATGGGTGGCTACACCTTC
j_call: TRBJ2-1; v_call: TRBV5-1; clone_size: .; d_call: .; cdr3_aa: CASSPASRSYNEQFF; cdr3_nt: TGCGCCAGCAGCCCCGCTAGCAGGTCCTACAATGAGCAGTTCTTC
j_call: TRBJ2-7; v_call: TRBV5-1; clone_size: .; d_call: .; cdr3_aa: CASSFKGASYEQYF; cdr3_nt: TGCGCCAGCAGCTTTAAAGGGGCCTCCTACGAGCAGTACTTC
j_call: TRBJ1-1; v_call: TRBV30; clone_size: .; d_call: .; cdr3_aa: CAYPGGRGFEMNTEAFF; cdr3_nt: TGTGCCTATCCTGGGGGGCGGGGGTTTGAGATGAACACTGAAGCTTTCTTT
j_call: TRBJ1-2; v_call: TRBV25-1; clone_size: .; d_call: TRBD1; cdr3_aa: CASSEKPGQGKYGYTF; cdr3_nt: TGTGCCAGCAGTGAAAAACCGGGACAGGGAAAATATGGCTACACCTTC
j_call: TRBJ1-1; v_call: TRBV19; clone_size: .; d_call: .; cdr3_aa: CASTQALLNTEAFF; cdr3_nt: TGTGCCAGTACCCAAGCCCTTCTGAACACTGAAGCTTTCTTT
j_call: TRBJ2-7; v_call: TRBV4-2; clone_size: .; d_call: TRBD2; cdr3_aa: CASSQDRSATSRWGEQYF; cdr3_nt: TGTGCCAGCAGCCAAGATAGGTCTGCGACTAGCAGATGGGGCGAGCAGTACTTC
j_call: TRBJ1-4; v_call: TRBV7-2; clone_size: .; d_call: .; cdr3_aa: CASTRGGAANEKLFF; cdr3_nt: TGTGCCAGCACCCGAGGGGGGGCTGCTAATGAAAAACTGTTTTTT
j_call: TRBJ1-3; v_call: TRBV6-1; clone_size: .; d_call: .; cdr3_aa: CASNRGDLSGNTIYF; cdr3_nt: TGTGCCAGCAACCGAGGAGACCTCTCTGGAAACACCATATATTTT
j_call: TRBJ2-5; v_call: TRBV10-2; clone_size: .; d_call: .; cdr3_aa: CASSESRGTETQYF; cdr3_nt: TGCGCCAGCAGTGAGTCACGGGGGACGGAGACCCAGTACTTC
j_call: TRBJ2-3; v_call: TRBV19; clone_size: .; d_call: .; cdr3_aa: CASSLRQSTDTQYF; cdr3_nt: TGTGCCAGTAGTCTTAGACAGAGCACAGATACGCAGTATTTT
j_call: TRBJ2-1; v_call: TRBV29-1; clone_size: .; d_call: .; cdr3_aa: CSVEDRLHNEQFF; cdr3_nt: TGCAGCGTTGAAGATAGGCTTCACAATGAGCAGTTCTTC
j_call: TRBJ2-3; v_call: TRBV4-2; clone_size: .; d_call: .; cdr3_aa: CASSQGTTSTDTQYF; cdr3_nt: TGTGCCAGCAGCCAAGGGACCACTAGCACAGATACGCAGTATTTT
j_call: TRBJ2-3; v_call: TRBV11-1; clone_size: .; d_call: .; cdr3_aa: CASSVGAGTDTQYF; cdr3_nt: TGTGCCAGCAGCGTAGGGGCGGGGACAGATACGCAGTATTTT
j_call: TRBJ2-3; v_call: TRBV6-6; clone_size: .; d_call: .; cdr3_aa: CASSGGWSTDTQYF; cdr3_nt: TGTGCCAGCAGTGGAGGGTGGAGCACAGATACGCAGTATTTT
j_call: TRBJ2-1; v_call: TRBV28; clone_size: .; d_call: .; cdr3_aa: CASSTRTYNEQFF; cdr3_nt: TGTGCCAGCAGTACACGAACCTACAATGAGCAGTTCTTC
j_call: TRBJ2-1; v_call: TRBV6-5; clone_size: .; d_call: TRBD2; cdr3_aa: CASSYFSGRSNEQFF; cdr3_nt: TGTGCCAGCAGTTACTTTAGCGGGAGATCAAATGAGCAGTTCTTC
j_call: TRBJ2-7; v_call: TRBV7-9; clone_size: .; d_call: .; cdr3_aa: CASNEGGEQYF; cdr3_nt: TGTGCCAGCAACGAAGGGGGGGAGCAGTACTTC
j_call: TRBJ1-4; v_call: TRBV21-1; clone_size: .; d_call: .; cdr3_aa: CASSKPAGGQTGNEKLFF; cdr3_nt: TGTGCCAGCAGCAAACCCGCAGGGGGACAGACTGGAAATGAAAAACTGTTTTTT
j_call: TRBJ1-3; v_call: TRBV18; clone_size: .; d_call: TRBD1; cdr3_aa: CASSPLRTGDGNTIYF; cdr3_nt: TGTGCCAGCTCACCACTTCGGACAGGGGACGGAAACACCATATATTTT
j_call: TRBJ2-7; v_call: TRBV5-5; clone_size: .; d_call: .; cdr3_aa: CASSLVVKLGGEQYF; cdr3_nt: TGTGCCAGCAGCTTGGTTGTAAAACTTGGTGGCGAGCAGTACTTC
j_call: TRBJ2-7; v_call: TRBV20-1; clone_size: .; d_call: .; cdr3_aa: CSASGGYEQYF; cdr3_nt: TGCAGTGCTTCCGGAGGTTACGAGCAGTACTTC
j_call: TRBJ2-1; v_call: TRBV9; clone_size: .; d_call: .; cdr3_aa: CASSPQGPDNEQFF; cdr3_nt: TGTGCCAGCAGCCCCCAGGGACCCGACAATGAGCAGTTCTTC
j_call: TRBJ1-3; v_call: TRBV7-2; clone_size: .; d_call: TRBD1; cdr3_aa: CASSSDRVLSGNTIYF; cdr3_nt: TGTGCCAGCAGCTCCGACAGGGTCTTATCCGGAAACACCATATATTTT